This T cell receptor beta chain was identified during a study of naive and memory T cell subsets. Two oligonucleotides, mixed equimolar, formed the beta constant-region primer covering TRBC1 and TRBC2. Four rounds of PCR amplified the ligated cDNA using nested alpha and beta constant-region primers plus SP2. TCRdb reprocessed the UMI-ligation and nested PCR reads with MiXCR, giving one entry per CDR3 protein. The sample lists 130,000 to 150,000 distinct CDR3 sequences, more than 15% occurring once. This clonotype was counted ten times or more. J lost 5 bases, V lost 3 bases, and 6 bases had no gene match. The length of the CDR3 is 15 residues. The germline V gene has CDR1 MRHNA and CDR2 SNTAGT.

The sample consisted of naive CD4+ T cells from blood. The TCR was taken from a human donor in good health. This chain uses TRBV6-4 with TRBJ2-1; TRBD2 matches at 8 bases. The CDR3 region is CASSDFTSGNNEQFF. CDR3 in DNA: TGTGCCAGCAGTGATTTTACTAGCGGAAACAATGAGCAGTTCTTC.